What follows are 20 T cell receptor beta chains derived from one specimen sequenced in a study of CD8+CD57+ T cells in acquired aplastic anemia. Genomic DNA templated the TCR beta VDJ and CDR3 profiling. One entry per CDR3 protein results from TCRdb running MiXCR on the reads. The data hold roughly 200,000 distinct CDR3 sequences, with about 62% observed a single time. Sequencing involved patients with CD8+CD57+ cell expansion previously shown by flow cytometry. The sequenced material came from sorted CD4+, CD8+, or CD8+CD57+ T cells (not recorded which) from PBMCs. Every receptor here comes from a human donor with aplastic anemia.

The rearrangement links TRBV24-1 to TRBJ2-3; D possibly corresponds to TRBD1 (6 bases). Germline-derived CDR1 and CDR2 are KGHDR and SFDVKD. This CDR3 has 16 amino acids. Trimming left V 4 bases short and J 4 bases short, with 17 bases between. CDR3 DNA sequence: TGTGCCACCAGTGACCGGGACAATACTAGGGCAGATACGCAGTATTTT. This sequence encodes CATSDRDNTRADTQYF.

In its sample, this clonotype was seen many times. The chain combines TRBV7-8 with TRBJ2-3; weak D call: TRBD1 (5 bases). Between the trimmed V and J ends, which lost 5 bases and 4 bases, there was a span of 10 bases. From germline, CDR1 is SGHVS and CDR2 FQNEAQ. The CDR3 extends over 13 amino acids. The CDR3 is CASSPPRADTQYF. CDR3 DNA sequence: TGTGCCAGCAGCCCACCCAGGGCAGATACGCAGTATTTT.

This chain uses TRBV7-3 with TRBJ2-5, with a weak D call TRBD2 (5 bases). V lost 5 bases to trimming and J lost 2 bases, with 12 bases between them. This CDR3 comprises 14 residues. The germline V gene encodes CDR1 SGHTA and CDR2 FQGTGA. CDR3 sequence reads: CASSPSGPQETQYF. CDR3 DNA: TGTGCCAGCAGCCCGAGCGGACCTCAAGAGACCCAGTACTTC.

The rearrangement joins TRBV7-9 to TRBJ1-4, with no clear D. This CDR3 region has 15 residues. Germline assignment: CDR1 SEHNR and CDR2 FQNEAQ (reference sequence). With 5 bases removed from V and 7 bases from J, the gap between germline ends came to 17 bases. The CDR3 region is CASSISQAPSEKLFF. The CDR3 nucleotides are TGTGCCAGCAGCATCTCCCAGGCGCCAAGTGAAAAACTGTTTTTT.

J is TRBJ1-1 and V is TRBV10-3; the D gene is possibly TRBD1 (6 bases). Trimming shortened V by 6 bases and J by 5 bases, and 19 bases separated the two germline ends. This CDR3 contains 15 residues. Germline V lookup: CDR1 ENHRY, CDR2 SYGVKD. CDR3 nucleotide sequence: TGTGCCATCAGCTCAGGGGTTGGGTCGGAGACTGAAGCTTTCTTT. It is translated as CAISSGVGSETEAFF.

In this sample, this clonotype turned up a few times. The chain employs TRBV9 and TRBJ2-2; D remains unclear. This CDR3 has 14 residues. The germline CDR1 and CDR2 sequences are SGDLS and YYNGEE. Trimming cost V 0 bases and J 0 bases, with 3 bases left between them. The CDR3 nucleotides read TGTGCCAGCAGCGTAGTCCCGAACACCGGGGAGCTGTTTTTT. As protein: CASSVVPNTGELFF.

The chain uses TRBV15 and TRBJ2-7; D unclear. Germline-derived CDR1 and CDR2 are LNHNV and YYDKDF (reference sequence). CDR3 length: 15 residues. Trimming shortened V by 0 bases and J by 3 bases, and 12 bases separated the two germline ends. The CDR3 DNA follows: TGTGCCACCAGCAGAGATTGGCGCCTGAGCTACGAGCAGTACTTC. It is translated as CATSRDWRLSYEQYF.

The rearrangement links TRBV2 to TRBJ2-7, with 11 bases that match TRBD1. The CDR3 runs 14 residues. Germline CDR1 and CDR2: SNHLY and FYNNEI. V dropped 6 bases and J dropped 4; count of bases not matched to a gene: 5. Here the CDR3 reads CASRSRDRGYEQYF. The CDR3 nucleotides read TGTGCCAGCAGGTCCCGGGACAGGGGGTACGAGCAGTACTTC.

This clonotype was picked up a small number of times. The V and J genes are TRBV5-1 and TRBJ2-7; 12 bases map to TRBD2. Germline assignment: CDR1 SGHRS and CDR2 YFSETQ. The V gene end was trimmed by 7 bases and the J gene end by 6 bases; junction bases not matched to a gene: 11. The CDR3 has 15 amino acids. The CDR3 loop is CASGATSGSLGEQYF. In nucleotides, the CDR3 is TGCGCCAGCGGGGCGACTAGCGGGAGCCTTGGCGAGCAGTACTTC.

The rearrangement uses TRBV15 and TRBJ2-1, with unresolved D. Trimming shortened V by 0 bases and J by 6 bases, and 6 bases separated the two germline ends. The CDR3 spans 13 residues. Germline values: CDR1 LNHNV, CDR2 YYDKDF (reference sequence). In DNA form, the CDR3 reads TGTGCCACCAGCAGAGAGTCAGGCAATGAGCAGTTCTTC. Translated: CATSRESGNEQFF.

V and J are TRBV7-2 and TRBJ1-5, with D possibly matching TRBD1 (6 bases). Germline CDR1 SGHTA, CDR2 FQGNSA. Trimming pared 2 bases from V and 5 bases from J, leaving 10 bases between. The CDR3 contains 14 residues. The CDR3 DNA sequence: TGTGCCAGCAGCTTATACAGGGTTGATCAGCCCCAGCATTTT. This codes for CASSLYRVDQPQHF. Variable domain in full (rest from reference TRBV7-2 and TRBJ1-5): GAGVSQSPSNKVTEKGKDVELRCDPISGHTALYWYRQSLGQGLEFLIYFQGNSAPDKSGLPSDRFSAERTGGSVSTLTIQRTQQEDSAVYLCASSLYRVDQPQHFGDGTRLSIL.

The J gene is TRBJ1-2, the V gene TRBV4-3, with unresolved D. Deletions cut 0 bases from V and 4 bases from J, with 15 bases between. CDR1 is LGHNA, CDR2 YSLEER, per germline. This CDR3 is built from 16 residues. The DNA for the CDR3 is TGCGCCAGCAGCCAAGACAGGTCACCCCTCTCCTATGGCTACACCTTC. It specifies CASSQDRSPLSYGYTF.

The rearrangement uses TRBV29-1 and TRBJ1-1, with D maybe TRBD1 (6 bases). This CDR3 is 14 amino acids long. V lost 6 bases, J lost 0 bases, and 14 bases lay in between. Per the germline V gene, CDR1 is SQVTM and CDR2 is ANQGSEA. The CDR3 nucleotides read TGCAGCGTGCCGACAGGAAGGATGAACACTGAAGCTTTCTTT. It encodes CSVPTGRMNTEAFF.

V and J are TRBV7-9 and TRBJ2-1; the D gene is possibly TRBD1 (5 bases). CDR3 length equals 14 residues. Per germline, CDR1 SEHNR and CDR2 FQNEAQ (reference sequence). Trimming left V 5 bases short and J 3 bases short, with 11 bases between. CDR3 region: CASSPQDRYNEQFF. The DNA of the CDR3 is TGTGCCAGCAGCCCACAGGACCGCTACAATGAGCAGTTCTTC.

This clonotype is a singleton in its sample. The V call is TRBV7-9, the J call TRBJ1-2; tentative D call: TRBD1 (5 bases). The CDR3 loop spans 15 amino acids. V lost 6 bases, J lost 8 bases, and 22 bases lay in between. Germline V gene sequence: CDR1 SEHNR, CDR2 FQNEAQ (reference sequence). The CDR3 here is CASSQDGGTGLGYTF. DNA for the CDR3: TGTGCCAGCAGTCAGGACGGCGGTACGGGGCTCGGCTACACCTTC. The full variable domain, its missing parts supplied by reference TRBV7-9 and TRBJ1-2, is DTGVSQNPRHKITKRGQNVTFRCDPISEHNRLYWYRQTLGQGPEFLTYFQNEAQLEKSRLLSDRFSAERPKGSFSTLEIQRTEQGDSAMYLCASSQDGGTGLGYTFGSGTRLTVV.

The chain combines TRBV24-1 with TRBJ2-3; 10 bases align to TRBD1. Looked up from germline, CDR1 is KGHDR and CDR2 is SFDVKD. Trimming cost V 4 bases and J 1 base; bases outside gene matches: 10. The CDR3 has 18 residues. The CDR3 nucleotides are TGTGCCACCAGTGACGACAGGGGGCGCAGGGGGCGCACAGATACGCAGTATTTT. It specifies CATSDDRGRRGRTDTQYF.

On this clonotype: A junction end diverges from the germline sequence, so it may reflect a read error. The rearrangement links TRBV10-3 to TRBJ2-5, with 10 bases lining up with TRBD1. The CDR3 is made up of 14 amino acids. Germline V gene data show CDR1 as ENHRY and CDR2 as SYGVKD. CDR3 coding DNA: TGTGCCATCAGCCCGACAGGGGGCCAAGAGACCCAGTGCTTC. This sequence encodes CAISPTGGQETQCF.

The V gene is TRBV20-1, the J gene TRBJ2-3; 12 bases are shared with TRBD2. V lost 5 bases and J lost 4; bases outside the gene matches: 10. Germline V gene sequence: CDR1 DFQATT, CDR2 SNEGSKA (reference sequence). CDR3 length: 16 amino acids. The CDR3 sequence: CSAGGLAGLRADTQYF. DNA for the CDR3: TGCAGTGCTGGAGGACTAGCGGGGTTGCGGGCAGATACGCAGTATTTT.

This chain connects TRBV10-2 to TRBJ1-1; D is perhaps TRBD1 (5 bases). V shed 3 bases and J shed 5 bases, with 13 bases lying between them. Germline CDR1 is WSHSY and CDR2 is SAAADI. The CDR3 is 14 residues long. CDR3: CASSDWQGGTEAFF. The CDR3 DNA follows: TGCGCCAGCAGTGACTGGCAGGGAGGGACTGAAGCTTTCTTT.

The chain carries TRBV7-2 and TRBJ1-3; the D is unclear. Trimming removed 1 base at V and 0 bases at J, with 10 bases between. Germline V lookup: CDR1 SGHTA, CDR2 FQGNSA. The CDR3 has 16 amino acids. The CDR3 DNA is TGTGCCAGCAGCTTAGTTGTGGGAACCTCTGGAAACACCATATATTTT. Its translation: CASSLVVGTSGNTIYF.